This T cell receptor beta chain was profiled in a study of cytomegalovirus exposure and HLA in healthy donors (dated by TCRdb to about 2017). Regarding the complete study: In an earlier analysis of under 750 of the donors, roughly 300 Gb of sequence data and 117 million unique TCR beta sequences from about 179 million T cells were reported. An early release that covered fewer than 750 HLA-typed donors contained around 330 gigabases of sequencing data and around 85 million unique TCR sequences. Of the roughly 400 genotyped donors, around 81% fell in the genetic ancestry cluster associated with self-reported Caucasian donors. The study aimed to test whether signatures of past pathogen exposure could be identified by cataloging public T cell receptors. The study used immunosequencing to profile the T cell repertoires of about 670 subjects and linked those repertoires to cytomegalovirus serostatus. Along with the roughly 670-subject first cohort, a separate validation cohort of about 110 different subjects was used. To predict cytomegalovirus infection status, the study brought together high-throughput TCR immunosequencing, statistical association of individual TCRs with disease status, and machine learning. A later analysis re-analyzed previously published TCR beta repertoires from about 600 donors and added high-resolution HLA genotyping to study TCR occurrence patterns. The later analysis used no new phenotypic data to find candidate immune exposures, relying instead on TCR beta sequences and their occurrence across donors. To decide whether each TCR beta V gene segment behaved as functional or pseudogenic, an earlier analysis of approximately 620 of the donors relied on high-throughput TCR beta sequencing. Donor age, sex, ethnicity and CMV serostatus were collected together with the repertoire data. A later genetic analysis took genome-wide SNP genotypes for 398 of the 666 donors and used that subset as a discovery cohort. All discovery cohort repertoires had been generated using a single sequencing platform. Class I and class II HLA loci were covered by the typing at four-digit resolution. The number of donors typed differed by locus, with about 629-630 for A, B, C, DRB1 and DQB1, roughly 520 for DQA1, about 610 for DPA1, and around 430 for DPB1. Because of strong linkage in the cohort, 5 or 6 DR-DQ haplotypes were treated as single units for association and clustering. Among some 400 genotyped donors of the cohort, an average of approximately 240,000 unique TCR beta nucleotide sequences was sequenced per donor, of which about 18% were non-productive. Overall study results and their limits: An earlier analysis of roughly 570 of the donors showed that most TCR beta V segments appeared in productive rearrangements either about 90% or about 30% of the time, which broadly matched IMGT annotations. When HLA alleles, especially DR and DQ, strongly co-occurred, attributing TCR associations to individual alleles was difficult. In vitro tests confirmed that three of the cytomegalovirus-associated TCR beta chains recognize cytomegalovirus antigens. In a later genetic analysis, fewer N-insertions in productive TCRs were reported among donors in an Asian-associated ancestry cluster than the roughly 710-donor mean. Because the 87-base-pair reads could not distinguish some IMGT-functional V segments, including TRBV6-2 and TRBV6-3, those segments were excluded. A later analysis reported that several top co-occurrence clusters appeared linked to parvovirus B19, influenza, CMV and Epstein-Barr virus. Specific HLA alleles were associated with 15,000 to 20,000 TCR beta sequences at a false discovery rate of 0.05 in a later analysis. Because counts were too low, fewer than 20 rarely observed V segments, including chromosome 9 orphons, were excluded from the earlier analysis of roughly 580 of the donors. The study listed 150 to 200 TCR beta chains as associated with cytomegalovirus. In a later genetic analysis, a missense DCLRE1C variant was associated with V-gene and J-gene trimming of TCR beta chains, and the association was replicated in an independent cohort. Sequencing depth was assumed to be roughly uniform across donors in the presence/absence analyses, though that assumption may not hold. For the cohort, immune exposure information was limited to CMV serostatus. A later analysis found that TCR association rates varied across HLA loci, with DRB1 alleles showing the most associated TCRs and HLA-C alleles the fewest. Correlated functional status among segregating V segments might reflect linkage disequilibrium, but an unknown experimental factor could not be ruled out. In both the original and validation cohorts, the classifier was reported to diagnose cytomegalovirus status with high specificity and sensitivity. A further reported finding was that TCR beta sequences accurately predicted the HLA-A and HLA-B alleles for most subjects in the first cohort. The authors suggested that the approach could potentially be extended to other disease states and immunological phenotypes. A later analysis found that HLA-associated TCR beta chains were more clonally expanded and had lower generation probabilities than equally common non-associated chains. In a later analysis, most CMV-associated TCR beta chains were found to appear HLA-restricted, with HLA associations seemingly driven largely by CMV exposure. Because some donors lacked HLA typing at each locus, the association tests relied only on the typed subset. Only TCR beta chains were sequenced in this cohort, and the absence of alpha or paired-chain data limited detectable features. The sequencing pipeline was judged likely to have produced a cluster of highly shared sequence variants as a technical artifact. Most TCR sequences were seen in very few donors, while some public TCRs were found in many individuals.

On this clone itself: Its antigen target is currently unknown. The input lacks base qualities; no much larger clone sits a single base away.

The germline V gene supplies CDR1 SGDLS and CDR2 YYNGEE. Here V drops 1 base and J drops 8 bases, and the junction holds 4 bases not matched to any gene. The CDR3 starts with the cysteine, ends with the phenylalanine, and has 14 residues. Only the CDR3 region is kept as DNA, spanning 42 bases read in frame from base 1. Library generation was performed with the immunoSEQ multiplex PCR assay. For the multiplex PCR, a mixture combining 60 forward primers for TCR Vbeta segments and 13 reverse primers for TCR Jbeta segments was used. A multiplex PCR assay on genomic DNA amplified the CDR3 region of rearranged TCR beta genes. The Illumina HiSeq System was used to sequence the amplified TCR beta libraries as 87-base-pair reads. The study's processing was this. In a later analysis, some 80 million unique TCR beta chains were counted across the roughly 610 repertoires, and about 10 million of these chains were shared by at least two donors. To remove PCR and sequencing errors, raw reads were error-corrected and collapsed into unique sequences using a nearest-neighbor algorithm that merged closely related sequences. CDR3 sequences were aligned to IMGT reference sequences to assign V, D and J gene segments. Each retained sequence needed at least a six-nucleotide match to both a V gene segment and a J gene segment. Rearrangements were called productive when the CDR3 lacked stop codons and stayed in frame with V and J; all others were non-productive. CDR3 was defined according to IMGT convention as the region running from the second conserved V-encoded cysteine to the conserved J-encoded phenylalanine. Sequences without an unambiguous match to a single V gene segment were excluded from the earlier analysis of 500 to 700 of the donors. An earlier analysis of several hundred of the donors classified V segments as functional when productive rearrangements were above 56.7% and as segregating when the standard deviation between donors was above 5%. A statistical classification framework was built for diagnosing cytomegalovirus status from the catalog of TCR beta chain sequences. V and J gene assignment, in a later analysis, came from comparing TCR nucleotide sequences with IMGT/GENE-DB human TR gene sequences. Using the TCRdist pipeline, a later analysis assigned CDR3 sequences along with most-parsimonious VDJ recombination scenarios. In a later analysis, each TCR beta chain was defined by its CDR3 amino acid sequence together with its V-gene family, and reads without a unique V-gene family were excluded. In a later analysis, around 600 highly shared, low-generation-probability nucleotide sequences were removed to address suspected cross-contamination and a sequencing artifact. In a later analysis, a clonal expansion index for each public chain was calculated from normalized within-repertoire ranks of inferred template counts. In a later analysis, generation probabilities were computed using a VDJ recombination model fitted to out-of-frame rearrangements, and the results were checked against IGoR. Hypergeometric tests were used in a later analysis to score TCR-TCR, TCR-HLA and TCR-CMV co-occurrence, with a repertoire-size bias correction applied to the TCR pairs. In a later analysis, false discovery rates were estimated by permuting HLA or CMV assignments 20 times. In a later analysis, co-occurring TCRs were grouped using DBSCAN, and TCRdist sequence similarity was added for clustering within HLA-allele-positive subsets. Repertoires with fewer than 30,000 or more than 120,000 public chains, plus five repertoires with anomalous nucleotide sharing, were excluded from co-occurrence clustering. In its TCRdb copy, this immuneACCESS table keeps in-frame sequences only and misses some clones. Where compared with another copy, unresolved V genes explain less than half of these, and the others have no known cause. V, J and clone size reflect that table, while D and trimming were determined from the DNA. The sample has 200,000 to 250,000 clones on record, around four fifths of them singletons. 0.58% of the sample lies in the top ten.

In total, 666 healthy bone marrow donors made up the cohort. At the time of sampling, every cohort member was nominally healthy, though immune exposures that went unrecorded were likely present. The donor was CMV seronegative and belonged to the group of 352 seronegative cohort members. A peripheral blood sample was provided by each donor, and peripheral blood mononuclear cells were used for TCR beta sequencing. The Qiagen DNeasy Blood Extraction Kit was used to extract genomic DNA from the blood cell samples. The sequence links TRBV9 to TRBJ2-1; 9 of the junction bases match TRBD2. Specimen: PBMCs. This TCR came from a woman aged 40-49 years in good health and CMV-seronegative. CDR3 sequence: CASSVRRGGDEQFF. The nucleotide sequence is TGTGCCAGCAGCGTAAGGCGGGGGGGGGATGAGCAGTTCTTC.